This T cell receptor (beta chain) emerged from a study of T cell responses to AZD1222 COVID-19 vaccine. Overall study context: Recipients boosted at about 4 weeks or about 12 weeks are pooled. General study results and limits: Donors were largely white British and mainly female; clonal diversity was possibly underestimated. Baseline testing showed seropositivity in only six AZD1222 recipients. Across spike, vaccine-associated CD4 TCRs were found, dominant at 160-218 and 743-854.

This clone has only one observation. Its antigen is not known. Profiled with immunoSEQ multiplex PCR; TCRdb holds only in-frame clones, not every one. The sample records 70,000 or so clones, over 75% being singletons. Germline V gene data show CDR1 as SGHNT and CDR2 as YYREEE (reference sequence). The CDR3 length is 14 residues. V trimming: 3 bases; J trimming: 7 bases; junction bases outside the gene matches: 6. The chain recombines TRBV5-4 with TRBJ2-1; 8 bases are shared with TRBD2. Here the sequenced sample was peripheral blood, taken on day 0 of AZD1222 vaccination. This TCR derives from an adult in good health. In DNA form, the CDR3 reads TGTGCCAGCAGCTCTCACGGGACTAGGAATGAGCAGTTCTTC. Residues: CASSSHGTRNEQFF. The entire variable domain, with the rest obtained from reference TRBV5-4 and TRBJ2-1, is as follows: ETGVTQSPTHLIKTRGQQVTLRCSSQSGHNTVSWYQQALGQGPQFIFQYYREEENGRGNFPPRFSGLQFPNYSSELNVNALELDDSALYLCASSSHGTRNEQFFGPGTRLTVL.